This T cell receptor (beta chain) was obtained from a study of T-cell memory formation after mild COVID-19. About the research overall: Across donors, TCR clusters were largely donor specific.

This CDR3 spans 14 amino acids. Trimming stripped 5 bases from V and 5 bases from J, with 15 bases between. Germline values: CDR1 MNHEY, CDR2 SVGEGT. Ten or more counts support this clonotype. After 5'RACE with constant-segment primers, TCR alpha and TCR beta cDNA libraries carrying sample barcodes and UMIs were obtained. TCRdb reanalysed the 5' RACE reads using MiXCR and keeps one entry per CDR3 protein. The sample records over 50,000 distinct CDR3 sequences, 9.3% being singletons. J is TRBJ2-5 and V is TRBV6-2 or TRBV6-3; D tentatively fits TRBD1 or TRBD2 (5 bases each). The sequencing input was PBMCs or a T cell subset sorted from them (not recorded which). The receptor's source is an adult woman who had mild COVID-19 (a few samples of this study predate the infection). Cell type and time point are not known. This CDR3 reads CASSPGLAGETQYF. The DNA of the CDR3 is TGTGCCAGCAGTCCTGGACTGGCAGGGGAGACCCAGTACTTC.